These 28 T cell receptor beta chains came from one sample sequenced in a study of long-term antiretroviral therapy in people with HIV. A v3.0 immunoSEQ assay was performed at survey level. Data came from immunoSEQ multiplex PCR; TCRdb stores just in-frame clones and leaves some out. The table records 15,000 to 20,000 clones, 70% to 90% of them present only once. The starting material was unsorted PBMCs, obtained 0.3 years before starting antiretroviral therapy. The receptors derive from a man aged 45 to 65 with HIV.

This clone qualifies as large. V and J are TRBV13 and TRBJ2-7; tentative D call: TRBD1 (6 bases). V was clipped by 3 bases and J by 0 bases, with 12 bases between them. The CDR3 runs 15 residues. Germline lookup yields CDR1 PRHDT and CDR2 FYEKMQ (reference sequence). The CDR3 loop is CASSFRGGASYEQYF. The CDR3 nucleotides read TGTGCCAGCAGCTTCCGAGGGGGAGCCTCCTACGAGCAGTACTTC.

The chain is built from TRBV9 and TRBJ2-7; 7 bases align to TRBD1. V trimming: 3 bases; J trimming: 7 bases; junction bases outside the gene matches: 7. CDR3 length: 13 amino acids. Germline V gene lookup returns CDR1 SGDLS and CDR2 YYNGEE. The CDR3 nucleotides read TGTGCCAGCAGCGCGCCACAGGGGTCGGAGCAGTACTTC. This codes for CASSAPQGSEQYF.

The chain joins TRBV4-1 to TRBJ1-4; D is perhaps TRBD1 (6 bases). This CDR3 spans 17 amino acids. Germline CDR1 MGHRA, CDR2 YSYEKL. Trimming stripped 2 bases from V and 8 bases from J, with 21 bases between. The CDR3 region has the DNA TGCGCCAGCAGCCAAATTCCGGGGGCCAGGGGAAACGAAAAACTGTTTTTT. This encodes CASSQIPGARGNEKLFF.

The J gene is TRBJ2-1, the V gene TRBV7-6; D might be TRBD1 or TRBD2, each matching 5 bases. From germline, CDR1 is SGHVS and CDR2 FNYEAQ. Trimming took 1 base from V and 3 from J, leaving 19 bases between them. The length of the CDR3 is 18 residues. For the CDR3, the DNA is TGTGCCAGCAGCTTAGACAGGCTACGGTCCGGACTCTACAATGAGCAGTTCTTC. Its translation is CASSLDRLRSGLYNEQFF.

This chain connects TRBV19 to TRBJ2-5, with 7 bases that match TRBD2. Germline loops: CDR1 LNHDA, CDR2 SQIVND (reference sequence). The CDR3 totals 14 residues. J was trimmed by 5 bases and V by 6 bases; bases with no gene match: 9. In DNA form, the CDR3 reads TGTGCCAGTAGCGCCTGGTTGGGGGGGGAGACCCAGTACTTC. This gives the protein CASSAWLGGETQYF. Variable domain in full (rest from reference TRBV19 and TRBJ2-5): DGGITQSPKYLFRKEGQNVTLSCEQNLNHDAMYWYRQDPGQGLRLIYYSQIVNDFQKGDIAEGYSVSREKKESFPLTVTSAQKNPTAFYLCASSAWLGGETQYFGPGTRLLVL.

The V gene is TRBV18, the J gene TRBJ1-1; D call uncertain. CDR1 KGHSH and CDR2 LQKENI come from the germline V gene. The CDR3 length is 12 residues. V was pared by 3 bases and J by 2 bases, with 4 bases between. CDR3 nucleotide sequence: TGTGCCAGCTCACCTGATAACACTGAAGCTTTCTTT. Its protein is CASSPDNTEAFF.

The chain combines TRBV4-3 with TRBJ1-2; 7 nucleotides match TRBD1. In germline, CDR1 is LGHNA, CDR2 YSLEER. J lost 4 bases, V lost 3 bases, and 5 bases had no gene match. This CDR3 contains 14 residues. The DNA for the CDR3 is TGCGCCAGCAGCCAGGGGACAGAATCCTATGGCTACACCTTC. Protein sequence: CASSQGTESYGYTF.

This clone was picked up one time. The chain couples TRBV11-2 to TRBJ2-1; 11 bases agree with TRBD2. The V segment lost 8 bases and the J segment 0 bases; nucleotides outside the gene matches: 3. Looked up from germline, CDR1 is SGHAT and CDR2 is FQNNGV. The CDR3 contains 15 residues. The CDR3 spells CASLTSGSSYNEQFF. In DNA, the CDR3 is TGTGCCAGCCTTACTAGCGGGAGCTCCTACAATGAGCAGTTCTTC.

This chain uses TRBV6-6 with TRBJ2-7; D tentatively reads TRBD1 or TRBD2 (5 bases each). CDR1 MNHNY and CDR2 SVGAGI come from the germline V gene (reference sequence). V was cut by 5 bases and J by 2 bases, with 16 bases left in between. The CDR3 totals 15 residues. CDR3 nucleotides: TGTGCCAGCAGTGTCACGGGACCCCGGGCCTACGAGCAGTACTTC. Protein: CASSVTGPRAYEQYF.

This sequence joins TRBV5-4 and TRBJ1-1; D is uncertain. This CDR3 is 14 amino acids long. Germline values: CDR1 SGHNT, CDR2 YYREEE (reference sequence). The V end lost 0 bases, the J end lost 1 base, and 7 bases lay between the germline ends. The DNA for the CDR3 is TGTGCCAGCAGCTTGGATATCTCGAACACTGAAGCTTTCTTT. Translated, it gives CASSLDISNTEAFF.

This chain links TRBV2 with TRBJ1-5; TRBD1 might be the D (6 bases). Germline CDR1 and CDR2: SNHLY and FYNNEI. There are 14 residues in the CDR3. V was shortened by 6 bases and J by 0 bases, with 9 bases between the two germline ends. CDR3 residues: CASRGQYSNQPQHF. The CDR3 coding sequence is TGTGCCAGCAGAGGACAGTATAGCAATCAGCCCCAGCATTTT.

The chain is built from TRBV6-1 and TRBJ1-5, with 11 bases fitting TRBD1. Germline CDR1 reads MNHNS; CDR2 reads SASEGT. The V gene end was trimmed by 5 bases and the J gene end by 7 bases; junction bases not matched to a gene: 7. The CDR3 has 15 residues. This CDR3 is CASSPGTGGRQPQHF. Written as DNA, the CDR3 is TGTGCCAGCAGTCCAGGGACAGGGGGTCGACAGCCCCAGCATTTT.

The chain links TRBV10-3 to TRBJ1-1; 8 bases map to TRBD1. Germline-derived CDR1 and CDR2 are ENHRY and SYGVKD. J gave up 4 bases and V 2 bases, and 6 bases lay outside the gene matches. This CDR3 region has 15 residues. CDR3 nucleotide sequence: TGTGCCATCAGTGAGCCGATCACAGGGGGCACTGAAGCTTTCTTT. Translation gives CAISEPITGGTEAFF.

This clone was observed a few times. The chain carries TRBV7-2 and TRBJ1-2; no clear D. Trimming left V 0 bases short and J 5 bases short, with 7 bases between. The length of the CDR3 is 13 residues. The V gene's germline CDR1 is SGHTA and CDR2 FQGNSA. DNA of the CDR3: TGTGCCAGCAGCTTAGCAGGATATTATGGCTACACCTTC. Its protein product is CASSLAGYYGYTF.

Notes on this clone: The junction shows a germline mismatch at one end, possibly a read error. The V call is TRBV14, the J call TRBJ2-1, with 9 bases lining up with TRBD1. The CDR3 extends over 16 amino acids. CDR1 and CDR2 (germline): SGHDN, FVKESK. The CDR3 sequence: CASSQEGTGLYSEQFF. The CDR3 DNA follows: TGTGCCAGCAGCCAAGAAGGGACAGGGCTCTACAGTGAGCAGTTCTTC.

This clone appeared a few times. This chain joins TRBV2 and TRBJ1-5; D call uncertain. The CDR3 has 14 amino acids. V lost 6 bases and J lost 7, with 16 bases in between. CDR1 and CDR2 from the germline V gene are SNHLY and FYNNEI. CDR3: CASRKSGSEQPQHF. DNA for the CDR3: TGTGCCAGCAGGAAGTCGGGGTCGGAGCAGCCCCAGCATTTT.

The chain couples TRBV7-2 to TRBJ1-1; TRBD1 might be the D (5 bases). The V gene lost 6 bases and the J gene lost 5 bases, with 16 bases spanning the gap. CDR1 and CDR2 (germline): SGHTA, FQGNSA. The CDR3 has 14 residues. The CDR3, as DNA: TGTGCCAGCAGACAACCGGGACGTCGGACTGAAGCTTTCTTT. It is translated as CASRQPGRRTEAFF. The whole variable domain, remainder taken from reference TRBV7-2 and TRBJ1-1, is GAGVSQSPSNKVTEKGKDVELRCDPISGHTALYWYRQSLGQGLEFLIYFQGNSAPDKSGLPSDRFSAERTGGSVSTLTIQRTQQEDSAVYLCASRQPGRRTEAFFGQGTRLTVV.

The genes are TRBV11-2 and TRBJ2-7; 8 nucleotides agree with TRBD1. The CDR3 runs 16 residues. V was clipped by 5 bases and J by 4 bases; unmatched bases: 13. Germline V gene lookup returns CDR1 SGHAT and CDR2 FQNNGV. The CDR3 region has the DNA TGTGCCAGCAGCGCAGCAAGGTTCACAGGGGGTTACGAGCAGTACTTC. It translates to CASSAARFTGGYEQYF.

The chain links TRBV18 to TRBJ1-5; D is ambiguous. The CDR3 consists of 15 residues. Between the trimmed V and J ends, which lost 2 bases and 6 bases, there was a span of 14 bases. CDR1 and CDR2 from the germline V gene are KGHSH and LQKENI. In DNA, the CDR3 is TGTGCCAGCTCACCATCGGGCAGGACGGGTCAGCCCCAGCATTTT. Protein product: CASSPSGRTGQPQHF.

This chain connects TRBV27 to TRBJ2-4, with 11 bases that match TRBD2. The CDR3 is 17 residues long. The germline V gene encodes CDR1 MNHEY and CDR2 SMNVEV (reference sequence). V was clipped by 5 bases and J by 9 bases; unmatched bases: 15. Here the CDR3 reads CASSPERLAGLRGIQYF. For the CDR3, the DNA is TGTGCCAGCAGTCCCGAAAGACTAGCGGGGTTAAGGGGCATTCAGTACTTC.

The chain has TRBV9 and TRBJ2-1; 9 nucleotides line up with TRBD1. Germline V gene data show CDR1 as SGDLS and CDR2 as YYNGEE. V dropped 3 bases and J dropped 9; count of bases not matched to a gene: 1. This CDR3 is built from 12 residues. Here the CDR3 DNA reads TGTGCCAGCAGCGGGGACAGGGTTGAGCAGTTCTTC. It translates to CASSGDRVEQFF.

By sample share, this clone is medium-sized. The rearrangement links TRBV6-1 to TRBJ1-1; D is possibly TRBD1 (5 bases). CDR3 length: 12 amino acids. The germline V gene has CDR1 MNHNS and CDR2 SASEGT. V dropped 5 bases and J dropped 7 bases, with 11 bases sitting between them. The CDR3 nucleotides read TGTGCCAGCAGTCTTAACACAGGTGAAGCTTTCTTT. It is translated as CASSLNTGEAFF.

The rearrangement joins TRBV6-1 to TRBJ1-4; D unclear. The CDR3 loop spans 14 amino acids. The germline V gene has CDR1 MNHNS and CDR2 SASEGT. Trimming shortened V by 5 bases and J by 8 bases, and 15 bases separated the two germline ends. The CDR3 region has the DNA TGTGCCAGCAGTTTGACCAAAACATCCGAAAAACTGTTTTTT. It specifies CASSLTKTSEKLFF.

V is TRBV10-3 and J is TRBJ2-7; a weak D match, TRBD1 (6 bases). V lost 3 bases and J 4 bases, leaving 10 bases between the germline ends. Germline assignment: CDR1 ENHRY and CDR2 SYGVKD. This CDR3 has 13 amino acids. The CDR3 nucleotides read TGTGCCATCAGTGACGGCAGGGGATACGAGCAGTACTTC. Translating gives CAISDGRGYEQYF.

The V gene is TRBV10-3, the J gene TRBJ1-2, with D tentatively TRBD1 (5 bases). Germline values: CDR1 ENHRY, CDR2 SYGVKD. The CDR3 totals 11 residues. V was clipped by 11 bases and J by 5 bases, with 12 bases between them. CDR3 amino acids: CASGGMYGYTF. CDR3 bases: TGTGCCTCCGGGGGAATGTATGGCTACACCTTC.

The V gene is TRBV5-1, the J gene TRBJ2-5, with 13 bases aligning to TRBD2. The ends lost 0 bases at V and 1 base at J; junction bases unmatched: 9. Germline V gene lookup returns CDR1 SGHRS and CDR2 YFSETQ. CDR3 length: 19 residues. CDR3 coding DNA: TGCGCCAGCAGCTTGGCCGCGACTAGCGGGGGGATTTTCCAAGAGACCCAGTACTTC. Translating gives CASSLAATSGGIFQETQYF.

V gene TRBV27 combines with J gene TRBJ2-7; 10 bases are shared with TRBD2. Trimming removed 3 bases from V and 2 bases from J; junction bases left unmatched: 7. The CDR3 consists of 16 residues. Germline assignment: CDR1 MNHEY and CDR2 SMNVEV (reference sequence). As DNA, the CDR3 is TGTGCCAGCAGTTTGACCGGGACTAGCGCGACCTACGAGCAGTACTTC. Amino acid sequence: CASSLTGTSATYEQYF.

The chain recombines TRBV18 with TRBJ2-3; a weak D match, TRBD2 (6 bases). Trimming removed 2 bases from V and 2 bases from J, with 14 bases in between. CDR1 and CDR2 from the germline V gene are KGHSH and LQKENI. The CDR3 is made up of 16 amino acids. CDR3 DNA sequence: TGTGCCAGCTCACCAAGGCAGGGAGGTTCCACAGATACGCAGTATTTT. The encoded protein is CASSPRQGGSTDTQYF.